This T cell receptor (beta chain) emerged from a study of cytomegalovirus exposure and HLA in healthy donors. Study in general: Findings of an earlier analysis included roughly 110 million unique TCR beta sequences from 200 million or so T cells. Genotyping showed approximately 81% of 350 to 400 donors falling in the Caucasian-associated ancestry cluster.

General observations from the study: CMV serostatus was the sole immune exposure information available. A later look showed TCR association rates differing by HLA locus, highest for DRB1 and lowest for HLA-C.

Vbeta (60) and Jbeta (13) primers were used in the PCR. Here immunoSEQ multiplex PCR was the method, and the copy in TCRdb shows in-frame clones only, minus some. The sample contains roughly 200,000 clones, about four fifths of which appear only once. The CDR3 has 14 residues. In germline, CDR1 is MDHEN, CDR2 SYDVKM. V gave up 6 bases and J gave up 9 bases, with 17 bases separating them. Note on this clone: Its specificity is unknown.

The receptor comes from a woman younger than 30 in good health and CMV-seronegative. The material sequenced was PBMCs. The rearrangement joins TRBV28 to TRBJ1-4; D not resolved. CDR3 region: CASSKTDYPQKLFF. CDR3 nucleotide sequence: TGTGCCAGCAGCAAGACGGACTACCCCCAAAAACTGTTTTTT.